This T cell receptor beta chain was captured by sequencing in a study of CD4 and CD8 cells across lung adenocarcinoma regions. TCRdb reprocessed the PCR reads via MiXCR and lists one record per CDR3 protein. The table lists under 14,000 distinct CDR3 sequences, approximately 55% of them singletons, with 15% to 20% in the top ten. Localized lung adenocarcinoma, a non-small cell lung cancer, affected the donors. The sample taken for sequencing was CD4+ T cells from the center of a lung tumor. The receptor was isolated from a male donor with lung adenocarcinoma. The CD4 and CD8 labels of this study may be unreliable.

In DNA, the CDR3 is TGTGCCAGCAGTGTCCGGGACAGGGACAATGAGCAGTTCTTC. It yields the protein CASSVRDRDNEQFF. J is TRBJ2-1 and V is TRBV6-1, with 9 bases that match TRBD1. CDR3 size: 14 residues. Looked up from germline, CDR1 is MNHNS and CDR2 is SASEGT. The trim removed 4 bases at V and 5 bases at J, leaving 3 bases unmatched.